The sequence of this T cell receptor (beta chain) was determined in a study of cytomegalovirus exposure and HLA in healthy donors. Amplification used 60 Vbeta primers and 13 Jbeta primers. Generated by immunoSEQ multiplex PCR, the TCRdb table keeps only in-frame clones and is missing some. The repertoire holds more than 50,000 clones, with about 71% as singletons. V lost 5 bases and J lost 4; bases outside the gene matches: 5. The CDR3 extends over 14 amino acids. Germline V CDR1 and CDR2: MNHNS, SASEGT. The rearrangement links TRBV6-1 to TRBJ2-5; 9 bases align to TRBD1. Sequenced input: PBMCs. The source is an older woman in good health and CMV-seropositive. CDR3 sequence: CASSLGQGGETQYF. CDR3 DNA: TGTGCCAGCAGTTTGGGACAGGGTGGAGAGACCCAGTACTTC.